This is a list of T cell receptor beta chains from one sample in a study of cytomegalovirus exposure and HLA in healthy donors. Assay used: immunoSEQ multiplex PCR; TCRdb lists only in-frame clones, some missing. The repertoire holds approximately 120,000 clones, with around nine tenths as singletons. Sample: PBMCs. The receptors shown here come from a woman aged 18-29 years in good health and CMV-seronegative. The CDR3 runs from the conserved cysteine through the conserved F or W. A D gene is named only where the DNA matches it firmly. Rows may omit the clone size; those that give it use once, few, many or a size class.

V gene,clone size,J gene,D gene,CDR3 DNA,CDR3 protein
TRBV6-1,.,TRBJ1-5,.,TGTGCCAGCGGTCTTTCAGGGCGTCAGCCCCAGCATTTT,CASGLSGRQPQHF
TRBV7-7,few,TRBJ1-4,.,TGTGCCAGCAGTACCGACAGGAATGAAAAACTGTTTTTT,CASSTDRNEKLFF
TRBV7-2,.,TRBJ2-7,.,TGTGCCAGCAGCTTAGGGACCGGGACTTCTTACGAGCAGTACTTC,CASSLGTGTSYEQYF
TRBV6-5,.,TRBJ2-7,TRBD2,TGTGCCAGCAGCGGCGGGGGTGAGTCCTACGAGCAGTACTTC,CASSGGGESYEQYF
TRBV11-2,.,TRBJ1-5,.,TGTGCCAGCAGCTTACTCCGGGACGGGGGAGCCCAGCATTTT,CASSLLRDGGAQHF
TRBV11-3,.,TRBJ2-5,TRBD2,TGTGCCAGCAGCTTAGCCGGGACTAGCGAGGAGACCCAGTACTTC,CASSLAGTSEETQYF
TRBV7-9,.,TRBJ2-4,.,TGTGCCAGCAGCTTAGCCCTAAACACAGAACTCCTAGCCAAAAACATTCAGTACTTC,CASSLALNTELLAKNIQYF
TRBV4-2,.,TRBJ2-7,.,TGTGCCAGCAGCCGCCCCGGGACTTCATCCTACGAGCAGTACTTC,CASSRPGTSSYEQYF
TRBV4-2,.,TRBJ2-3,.,TGTGCCAGCAGCCAAGACGGAGACGATACGCAGTATTTT,CASSQDGDDTQYF
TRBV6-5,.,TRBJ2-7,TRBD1,TGTGCCAGCAGTTACGCGGGACAGGGATCCTACGAGCAGTACTTC,CASSYAGQGSYEQYF
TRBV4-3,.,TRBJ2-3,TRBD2,TGCGCCAGCAGCCAATTCTTAACGGGGGGGCCGGCGGGTACGCAGTATTTT,CASSQFLTGGPAGTQYF
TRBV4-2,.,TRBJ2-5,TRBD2,TGTGCCAGCAGCCAAGTGCTAGCGGGGGGGGTTGGGGAGACCCAGTACTTC,CASSQVLAGGVGETQYF
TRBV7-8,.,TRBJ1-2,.,TGTGCCAGCAGCCCGGATATTGGCAGGGTCGACTATGGCTACACCTTC,CASSPDIGRVDYGYTF
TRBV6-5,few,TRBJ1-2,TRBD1,TGTGCCAGCGGGACAGGGGCCTTCTATGGCTACACCTTC,CASGTGAFYGYTF
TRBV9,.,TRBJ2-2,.,TGTGCCAGCAGCGTGGCAGGGGCGAACACCGGGGAGCTGTTTTTT,CASSVAGANTGELFF
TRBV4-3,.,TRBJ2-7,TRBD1,TGCGCCAGCAGCCAAGTCGTAGCCCGACAGGGGGCCGTCTACGAGCAGTACTTC,CASSQVVARQGAVYEQYF
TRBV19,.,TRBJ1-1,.,TGTGCCAGTGTGACGCCGGGTGGATGGAACACTGAAGCTTTCTTT,CASVTPGGWNTEAFF
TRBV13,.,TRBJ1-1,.,TGTGCCAGCAGCCCAGGGGAAGGCACTGAAGCTTTCTTT,CASSPGEGTEAFF
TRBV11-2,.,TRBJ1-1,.,TGTGCCAGCAGCTTAGGAGCAGGGCCGAACACTGAAGCTTTCTTT,CASSLGAGPNTEAFF
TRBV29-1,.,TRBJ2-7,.,TGCAGCGTTGAAGGGCCGGGGGACGAGCAGTACTTC,CSVEGPGDEQYF
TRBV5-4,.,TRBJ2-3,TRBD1,TGTGCCAGCAGCTCCCACGGGACAGGGGGGAACACGCAGTATTTT,CASSSHGTGGNTQYF
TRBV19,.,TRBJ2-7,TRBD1,TGTGCCAGTAGTACCATGGGGACAGACTCCTACGAGCAGTACTTC,CASSTMGTDSYEQYF
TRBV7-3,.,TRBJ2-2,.,TGTGCCAGCAGCCCGCCGGGACTCCCAGAGGGCACCGGGGAGCTGTTTTTT,CASSPPGLPEGTGELFF
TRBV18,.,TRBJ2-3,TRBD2,TGTGCCAGCTCAGCACCGGGACTAGCGGGGGTCCCAGATACGCAGTATTTT,CASSAPGLAGVPDTQYF
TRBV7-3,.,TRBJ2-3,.,TGTGCCAGCAGCCCAGGGCTTGCAGATACGCAGTATTTT,CASSPGLADTQYF
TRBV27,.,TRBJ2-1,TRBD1,TGTGCCAGCAGTTTATACTCGGGGACAGGGGATAATGAGCAGTTCTTC,CASSLYSGTGDNEQFF
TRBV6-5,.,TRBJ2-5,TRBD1,TGTGCCAGCAGGGAAAGGACAGGGACCAGGGAGACCCAGTACTTC,CASRERTGTRETQYF
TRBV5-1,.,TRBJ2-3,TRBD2,TGCGCCAGCAGCTTGACCCCTAGCGGTGGGCCAGATACGCAGTATTTT,CASSLTPSGGPDTQYF
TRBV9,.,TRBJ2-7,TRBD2,TGTGCCAGCAGCCAACAAGCTACTAGCGGATCCTACGAGCAGTACTTC,CASSQQATSGSYEQYF